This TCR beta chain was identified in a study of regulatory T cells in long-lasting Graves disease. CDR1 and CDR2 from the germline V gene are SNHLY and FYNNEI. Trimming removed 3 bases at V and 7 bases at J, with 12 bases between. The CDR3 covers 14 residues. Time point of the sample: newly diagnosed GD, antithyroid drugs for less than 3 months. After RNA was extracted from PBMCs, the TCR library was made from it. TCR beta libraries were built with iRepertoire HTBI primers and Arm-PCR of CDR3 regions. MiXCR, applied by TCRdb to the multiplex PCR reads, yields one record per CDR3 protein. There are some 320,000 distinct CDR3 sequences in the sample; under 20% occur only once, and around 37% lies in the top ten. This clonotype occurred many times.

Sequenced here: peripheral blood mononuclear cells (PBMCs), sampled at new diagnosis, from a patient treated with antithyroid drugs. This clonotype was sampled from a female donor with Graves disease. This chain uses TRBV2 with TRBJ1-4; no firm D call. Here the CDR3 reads CASSDGGLSEKLFF. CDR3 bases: TGTGCCAGCAGTGACGGTGGGTTAAGTGAAAAACTGTTTTTT.